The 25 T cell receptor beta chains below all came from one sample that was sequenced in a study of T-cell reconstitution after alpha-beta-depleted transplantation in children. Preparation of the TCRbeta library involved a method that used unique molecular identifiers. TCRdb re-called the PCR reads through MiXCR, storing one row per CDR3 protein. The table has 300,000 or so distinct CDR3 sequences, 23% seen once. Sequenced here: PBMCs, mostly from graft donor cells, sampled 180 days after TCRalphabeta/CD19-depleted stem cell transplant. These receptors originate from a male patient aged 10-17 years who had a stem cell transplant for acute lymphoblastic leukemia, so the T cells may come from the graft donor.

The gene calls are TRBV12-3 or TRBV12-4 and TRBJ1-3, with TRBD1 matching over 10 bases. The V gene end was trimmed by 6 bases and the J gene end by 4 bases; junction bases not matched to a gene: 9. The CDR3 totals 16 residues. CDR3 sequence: CASRRYGTGEGNTIYF. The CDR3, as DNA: TGTGCCAGCAGGAGGTACGGGACAGGGGAAGGAAACACCATATATTTT.

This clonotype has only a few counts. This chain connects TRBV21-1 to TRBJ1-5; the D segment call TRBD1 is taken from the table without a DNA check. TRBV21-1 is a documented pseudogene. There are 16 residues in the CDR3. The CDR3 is CASSNVVQGGNQPQHF. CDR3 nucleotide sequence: TGTGCCAGCAGCAATGTCGTCCAGGGCGGCAATCAGCCCCAGCATTTT.

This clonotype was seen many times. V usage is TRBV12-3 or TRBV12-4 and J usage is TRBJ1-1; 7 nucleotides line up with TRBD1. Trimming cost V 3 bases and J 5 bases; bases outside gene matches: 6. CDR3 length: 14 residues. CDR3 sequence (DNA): TGTGCCAGCAGTTTGGGAGGGGGCGGTACTGAAGCTTTCTTT. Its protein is CASSLGGGGTEAFF.

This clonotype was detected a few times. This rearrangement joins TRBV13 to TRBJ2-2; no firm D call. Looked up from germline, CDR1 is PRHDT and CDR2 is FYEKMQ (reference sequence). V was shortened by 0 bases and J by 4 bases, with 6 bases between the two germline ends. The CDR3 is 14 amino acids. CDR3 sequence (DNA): TGTGCCAGCAGCTTAGGTCCGGGCACCGGGGAGCTGTTTTTT. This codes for CASSLGPGTGELFF.

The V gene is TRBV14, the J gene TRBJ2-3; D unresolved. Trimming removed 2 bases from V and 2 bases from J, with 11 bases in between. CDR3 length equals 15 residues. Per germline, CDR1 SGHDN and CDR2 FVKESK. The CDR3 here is CASSQTSFPTDTQYF. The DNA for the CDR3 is TGTGCCAGCAGCCAAACGTCTTTCCCCACAGATACGCAGTATTTT.

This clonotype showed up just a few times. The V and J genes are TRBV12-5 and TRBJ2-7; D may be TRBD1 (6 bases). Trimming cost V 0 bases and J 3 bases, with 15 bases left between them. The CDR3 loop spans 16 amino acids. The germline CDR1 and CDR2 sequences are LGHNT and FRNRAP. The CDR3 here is CASGLVGGHGSYEQYF. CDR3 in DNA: TGTGCTAGTGGTTTGGTAGGGGGACATGGAAGCTACGAGCAGTACTTC.

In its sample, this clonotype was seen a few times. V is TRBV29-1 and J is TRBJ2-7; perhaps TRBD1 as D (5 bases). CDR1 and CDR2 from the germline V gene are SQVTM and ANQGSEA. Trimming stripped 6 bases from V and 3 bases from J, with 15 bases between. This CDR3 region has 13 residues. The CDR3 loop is CSVRRGPLYEQYF. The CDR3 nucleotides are TGCAGCGTCCGAAGGGGTCCCCTCTACGAGCAGTACTTC.

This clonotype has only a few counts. The CDR3 reads CASSQSERGGQSEQYF. The CDR3 nucleotides read TGTGCCAGCAGTCAATCCGAAAGGGGAGGACAAAGCGAGCAGTACTTC. The chain couples TRBV27 to TRBJ2-7; a possible D gene is TRBD2 (6 bases). With 5 bases removed from V and 6 bases from J, the gap between germline ends came to 23 bases. There are 16 residues in the CDR3. Germline V lookup: CDR1 MNHEY, CDR2 SMNVEV (reference sequence).

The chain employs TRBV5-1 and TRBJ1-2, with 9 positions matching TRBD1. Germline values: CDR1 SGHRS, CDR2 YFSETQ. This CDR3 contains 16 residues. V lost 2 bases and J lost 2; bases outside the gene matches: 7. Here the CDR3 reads CASSFGGQGRNYGYTF. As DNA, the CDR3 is TGCGCCAGCAGCTTCGGAGGACAGGGGAGGAACTATGGCTACACCTTC.

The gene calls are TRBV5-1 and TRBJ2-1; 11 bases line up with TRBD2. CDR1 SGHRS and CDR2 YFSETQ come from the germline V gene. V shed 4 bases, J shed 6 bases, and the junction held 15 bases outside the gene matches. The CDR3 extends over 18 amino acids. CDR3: CASSGLAGGARGGNEQFF. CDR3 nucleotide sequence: TGCGCCAGCAGCGGCCTAGCGGGAGGAGCCCGGGGAGGCAATGAGCAGTTCTTC.

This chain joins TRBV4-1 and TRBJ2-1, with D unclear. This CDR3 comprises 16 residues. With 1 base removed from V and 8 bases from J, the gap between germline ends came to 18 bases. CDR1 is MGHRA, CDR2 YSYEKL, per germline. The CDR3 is CASSQVYSRVVDEQFF. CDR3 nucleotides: TGCGCCAGCAGCCAAGTCTATAGTCGGGTAGTAGATGAGCAGTTCTTC.

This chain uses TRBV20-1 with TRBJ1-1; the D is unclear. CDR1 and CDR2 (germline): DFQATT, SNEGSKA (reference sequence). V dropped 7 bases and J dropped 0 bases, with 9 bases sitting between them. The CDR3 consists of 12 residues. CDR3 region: CSGSRMNTEAFF. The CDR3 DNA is TGCAGTGGGTCCCGAATGAACACTGAAGCTTTCTTT.

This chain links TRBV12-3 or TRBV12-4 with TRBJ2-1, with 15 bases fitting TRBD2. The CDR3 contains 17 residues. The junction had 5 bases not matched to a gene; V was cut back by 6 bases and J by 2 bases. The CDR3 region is CASSRGTSGRTYNEQFF. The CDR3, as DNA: TGTGCCAGCAGCCGAGGGACTAGCGGGAGGACCTACAATGAGCAGTTCTTC.

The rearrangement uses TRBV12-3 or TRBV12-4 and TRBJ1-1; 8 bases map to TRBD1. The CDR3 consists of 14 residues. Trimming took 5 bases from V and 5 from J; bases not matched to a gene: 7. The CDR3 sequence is CASSTTGVGTEAFF. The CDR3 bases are TGTGCCAGCAGTACGACAGGGGTTGGAACTGAAGCTTTCTTT.

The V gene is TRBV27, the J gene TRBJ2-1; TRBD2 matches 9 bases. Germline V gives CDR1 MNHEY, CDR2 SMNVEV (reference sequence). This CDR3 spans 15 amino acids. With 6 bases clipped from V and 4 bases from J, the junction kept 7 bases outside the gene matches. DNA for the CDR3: TGTGCCAGCAGCCGTAGCGGGAGCGCGTACAATGAGCAGTTCTTC. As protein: CASSRSGSAYNEQFF.

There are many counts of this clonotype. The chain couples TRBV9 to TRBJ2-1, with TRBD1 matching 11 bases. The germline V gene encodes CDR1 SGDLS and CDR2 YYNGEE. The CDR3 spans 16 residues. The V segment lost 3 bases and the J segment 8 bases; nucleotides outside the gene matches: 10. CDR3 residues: CASSARNGQGADEQFF. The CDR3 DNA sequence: TGTGCCAGCAGCGCCCGGAACGGACAGGGGGCTGATGAGCAGTTCTTC.

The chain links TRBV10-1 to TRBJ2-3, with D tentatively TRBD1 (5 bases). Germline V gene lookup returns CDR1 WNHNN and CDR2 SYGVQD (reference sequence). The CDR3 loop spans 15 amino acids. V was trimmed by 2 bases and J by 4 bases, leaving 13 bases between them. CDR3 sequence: CASSERGQGADTQYF. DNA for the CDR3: TGCGCCAGCAGTGAGAGGGGCCAGGGCGCAGATACGCAGTATTTT.

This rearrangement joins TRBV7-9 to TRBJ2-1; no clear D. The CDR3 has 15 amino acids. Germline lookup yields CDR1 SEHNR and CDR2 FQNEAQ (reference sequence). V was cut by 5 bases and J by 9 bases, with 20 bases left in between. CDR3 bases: TGTGCCAGCAGCGCTACTATGTCCAACGGTGGTGAGCAGTTCTTC. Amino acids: CASSATMSNGGEQFF.

The CDR3: CASSPPAGGPTDTQYF. Written as DNA, the CDR3 is TGTGCCAGCAGCCCTCCAGCGGGAGGGCCCACAGATACGCAGTATTTT. V usage is TRBV6-1 and J usage is TRBJ2-3; TRBD2 matches at 10 bases. The junction had 8 bases not matched to a gene; V was cut back by 6 bases and J by 2 bases. From germline, CDR1 is MNHNS and CDR2 SASEGT. The CDR3 consists of 16 residues.

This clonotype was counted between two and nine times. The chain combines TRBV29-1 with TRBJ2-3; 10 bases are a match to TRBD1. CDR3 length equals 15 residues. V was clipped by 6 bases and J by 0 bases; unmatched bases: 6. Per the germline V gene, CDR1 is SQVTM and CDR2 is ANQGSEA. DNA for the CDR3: TGCAGCGTCGCTAGACAGGGGGCTAGCACAGATACGCAGTATTTT. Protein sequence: CSVARQGASTDTQYF.

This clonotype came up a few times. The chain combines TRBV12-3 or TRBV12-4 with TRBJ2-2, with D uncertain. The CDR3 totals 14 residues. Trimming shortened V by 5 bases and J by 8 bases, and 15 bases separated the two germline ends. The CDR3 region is CASSLGSLTGELFF. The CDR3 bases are TGTGCCAGCAGTCTCGGAAGTTTAACTGGGGAGCTGTTTTTT.

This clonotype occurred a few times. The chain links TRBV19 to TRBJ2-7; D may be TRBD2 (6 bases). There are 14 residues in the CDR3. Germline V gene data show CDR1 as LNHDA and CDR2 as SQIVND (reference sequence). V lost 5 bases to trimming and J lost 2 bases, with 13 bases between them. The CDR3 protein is CASSPRREPYEQYF. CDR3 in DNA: TGTGCCAGTAGTCCAAGACGGGAGCCCTACGAGCAGTACTTC.

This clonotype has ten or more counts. The chain's CDR3 is CASSKGLEAEETQYF. The DNA of the CDR3 is TGCGCCAGCAGCAAGGGACTAGAAGCTGAAGAGACCCAGTACTTC. The V call is TRBV5-1, the J call TRBJ2-5, with 8 bases matching TRBD2. V trimming: 4 bases; J trimming: 3 bases; junction bases outside the gene matches: 8. The CDR3 spans 15 residues. Germline CDR1 is SGHRS and CDR2 is YFSETQ.

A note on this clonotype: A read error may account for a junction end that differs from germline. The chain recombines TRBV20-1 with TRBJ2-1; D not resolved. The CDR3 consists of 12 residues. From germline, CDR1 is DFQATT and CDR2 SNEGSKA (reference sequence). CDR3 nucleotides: TGCAGTGAGTCAGGTATTTACAGTGAGCAGTTCTTC. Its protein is CSESGIYSEQFF.

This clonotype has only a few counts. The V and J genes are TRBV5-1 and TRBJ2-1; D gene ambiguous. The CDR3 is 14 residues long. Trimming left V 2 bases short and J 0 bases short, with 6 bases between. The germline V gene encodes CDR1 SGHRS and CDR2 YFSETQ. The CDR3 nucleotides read TGCGCCAGCAGCTTAGTGTTCTCCTACAATGAGCAGTTCTTC. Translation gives CASSLVFSYNEQFF.